This T cell receptor beta chain is from a study of blood T cells in healthy people across ages (dated by TCRdb to the mid-2010s). For the study in its entirety: In model experiments, roughly one uniquely barcoded TCR beta cDNA molecule per two T cells was captured by template switching. Age-related changes in TCR beta repertoire diversity were measured in the study by deep sequencing normalized with unique cDNA molecular identifiers. The donors were split into four age groups: young (average around 15 years), middle-aged (roughly 39), aged (more than 55) and long-lived (over 80). To avoid experimental bias, donors of different ages were spread randomly across the sequencing lanes. For two donors (one aged 18 to 30 and one aged 80 or older), the study analyzed two additional independent replicas of 1 million unique cDNA reads from the same blood draw.

Taken from cysteine to phenylalanine, the CDR3 has 15 residues. CDR3 DNA only is kept here, 45 bases in frame from base 1. CDR1 and CDR2 are read off the germline V gene as SGHTA and FQGNSA. The junction shows trimming of 1 base on V and 4 bases on J, plus 13 bases between the germline ends. Library preparation was by 5' RACE. TCRdb lists the instrument as Illumina HiSeq 2500. A second 7 to 11 cycle PCR used a sample-barcoded 5' primer and a J-beta primer mix. A unique molecular identifier was introduced onto each TCR beta cDNA molecule by a template-switch 5' adaptor carrying 12 random nucleotides. Each sample yielded at least 3 million CDR3-containing paired-end reads. First-strand cDNA was synthesized from all RNA with the Mint cDNA synthesis kit, primed by a TRBC-specific oligonucleotide. After uracil-DNA glycosylase treatment, a first 18-cycle PCR used universal primers M1SS and BC2_uni_R on all cDNA. The original pipeline was this. Each sample was normalized by randomly selecting 1 million high-quality reads, each carrying a distinct molecular identifier. Reads with shared molecular identifiers were discarded instead of being binned into consensus sequences. MiTCR, run with a Q25 quality threshold and the strictest error-elimination algorithm, handled CDR3 identification, clonotype clustering and error correction. A nonparametric unseen species model with Euler transformation was used to estimate lower-bound total TCR beta diversity. The public reads were quality trimmed at Q25 with fastp and then assembled into clones with MiXCR by TCRdb, keeping productive beta chains. Entries that share a CDR3 protein sequence are merged under the most common genes and DNA. TCRdb assigned the V and J calls; the authors' analysis was not used. The sample table lists approximately 810,000 distinct CDR3 sequences, 35% to 40% of them with a count of one. Together, the top ten hold around 13% of the sample.

General conclusions and limits of the study: Because profiling used bulk unsorted PBMCs, naive and antigen-experienced compartments could not be compared conclusively. Observed TCR beta diversity per million T cells fell roughly linearly with age, and a significant reduction was already apparent by age about 36. Estimates of total diversity based on one million sequenced T cells were regarded as lower bounds and as underestimates. Compared with the aged group, more naive CD4+ T cells, fewer expanded clones and increased TCR diversity were shown by the long-lived group, suggesting age selection. Observed TCR beta diversity correlated strongly with the percentage of naive T cells measured by flow cytometry. Donor CMV infection status was unknown, potentially confounding age-related changes in expanded clonotypes.

Systemically healthy Caucasian individuals from Russia, roughly 40 in total and aged about 6 to 95 years, were included as donors. Roughly 9 milliliters of peripheral blood were drawn from each donor into EDTA-treated Vacutainer tubes. Ficoll-Paque density-gradient centrifugation was used to isolate PBMCs, with at least 6.5 million obtained per sample. Trizol reagent was used to extract total RNA from the PBMCs, yielding at least 5 micrograms per sample. Naive CD45RAhigh/CD27high T cell percentages were measured by flow cytometry on a PBMC aliquot from every donor. This clonotype was counted a single time. Its antigen has not been determined. There are no base qualities to consult, and no much larger clone falls within one base. Evidence from a single read is weak.

The clonotype comes from a man younger than 30 in good health. Here the chain combines TRBV7-2 and TRBJ2-5, with no reliable assignment of the D segment. Sequenced: blood. This receptor has the CDR3 CASSLVGKNRETQYF. The DNA sequence reads TGTGCCAGCAGCTTAGTGGGCAAAAACCGAGAGACCCAGTACTTC.